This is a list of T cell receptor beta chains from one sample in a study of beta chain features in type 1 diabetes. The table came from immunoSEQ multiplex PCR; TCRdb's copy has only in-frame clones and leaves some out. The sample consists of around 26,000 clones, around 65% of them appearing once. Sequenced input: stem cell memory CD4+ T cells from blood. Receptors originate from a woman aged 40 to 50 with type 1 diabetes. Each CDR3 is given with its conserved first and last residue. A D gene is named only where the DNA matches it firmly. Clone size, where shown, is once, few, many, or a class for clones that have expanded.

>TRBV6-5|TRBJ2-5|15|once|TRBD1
CASSPLLGQGETQYF
TGTGCCAGCAGTCCTCTCCTGGGACAGGGAGAGACCCAGTACTTC
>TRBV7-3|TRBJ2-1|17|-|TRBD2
CASSQPGTSGAYNEQFF
TGTGCCAGCAGCCAGCCCGGGACTAGCGGCGCGTACAATGAGCAGTTCTTC
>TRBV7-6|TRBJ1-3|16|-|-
CASSSTNGGSGNTIYF
TGTGCCAGCAGCTCTACTAACGGAGGCTCTGGAAACACCATATATTTT
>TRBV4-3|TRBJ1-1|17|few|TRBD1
CASSQERETGWLTEAFF
TGCGCCAGCAGCCAAGAAAGGGAGACAGGGTGGTTGACTGAAGCTTTCTTT
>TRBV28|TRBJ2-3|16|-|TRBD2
CASSLSGASGRDTQYF
TGTGCCAGCAGTTTGAGTGGGGCTAGCGGGAGAGATACGCAGTATTTT
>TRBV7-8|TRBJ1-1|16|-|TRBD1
CASSLEVGQGNTEAFF
TGTGCCAGCAGCCTAGAGGTCGGACAGGGAAACACTGAAGCTTTCTTT
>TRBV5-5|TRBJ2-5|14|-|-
CATTGSNLQETQYF
TGTGCCACTACCGGGTCAAACCTTCAAGAGACCCAGTACTTC
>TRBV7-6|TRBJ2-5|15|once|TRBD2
CASSPIAGGLRTQYF
TGTGCCAGCAGCCCAATAGCGGGGGGGCTTAGGACCCAGTACTTC
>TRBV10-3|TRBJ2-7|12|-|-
CAISVQGYEQYF
TGTGCCATCTCCGTTCAGGGCTACGAGCAGTACTTC
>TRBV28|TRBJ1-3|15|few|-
CASSTFDRPENTIYF
TGTGCCAGCAGTACTTTTGACAGGCCTGAGAACACCATATATTTT
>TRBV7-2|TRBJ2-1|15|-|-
CASSLVPSFYNEQFF
TGTGCCAGCAGCTTAGTCCCTAGCTTCTACAATGAGCAGTTCTTC
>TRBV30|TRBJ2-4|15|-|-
CAWSVGGLAKNIQYF
TGTGCCTGGAGTGTCGGAGGACTAGCCAAAAACATTCAGTACTTC
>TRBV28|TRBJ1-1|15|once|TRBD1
CASSIVQGGDTEAFF
TGTGCCAGCAGTATCGTACAGGGGGGGGACACTGAAGCTTTCTTT
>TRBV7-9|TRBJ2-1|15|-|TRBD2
CASSQSAGVYNEQFF
TGTGCCAGCAGTCAGTCAGCGGGAGTCTACAATGAGCAGTTCTTC
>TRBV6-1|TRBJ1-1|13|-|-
CASSELSQGEAFF
TGTGCCAGCAGTGAACTATCACAGGGTGAAGCTTTCTTT
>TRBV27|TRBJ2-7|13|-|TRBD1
CASRRGQGWEQYF
TGTGCCAGCAGGCGGGGACAGGGGTGGGAGCAGTACTTC
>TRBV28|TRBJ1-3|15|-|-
CASSLSRNPGNTIYF
TGTGCCAGCAGTTTATCGCGGAACCCTGGAAACACCATATATTTT
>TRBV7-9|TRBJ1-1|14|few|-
CASSLEPSNTEAFF
TGTGCCAGCAGCTTAGAGCCATCCAACACTGAAGCTTTCTTT
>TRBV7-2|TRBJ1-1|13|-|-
CASSPTTVSPAFF
TGTGCCAGCAGCCCCACGACAGTTTCCCCGGCTTTCTTT
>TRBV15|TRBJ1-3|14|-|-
CATSRDQSGNTIYF
TGTGCCACCAGCAGAGATCAATCTGGAAACACCATATATTTT
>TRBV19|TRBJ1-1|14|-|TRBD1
CATKETGGGSEAFF
TGTGCCACTAAGGAGACAGGGGGAGGGTCTGAAGCTTTCTTT
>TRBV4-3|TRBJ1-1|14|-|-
CASSQDHSNTEAFF
TGCGCCAGCAGCCAAGATCACAGCAACACTGAAGCTTTCTTT
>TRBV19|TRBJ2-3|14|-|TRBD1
CASRRGGTTDTQYF
TGTGCCAGCCGGAGAGGGGGCACCACAGATACGCAGTATTTT
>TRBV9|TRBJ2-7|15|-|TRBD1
CASSVEGQQVSEQYF
TGTGCCAGCAGCGTAGAGGGACAGCAAGTTTCCGAGCAGTACTTC
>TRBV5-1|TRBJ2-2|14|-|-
CASSLQGNTGELFF
TGCGCCAGCAGCTTGCAGGGTAACACCGGGGAGCTGTTTTTT
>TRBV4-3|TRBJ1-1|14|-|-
CASSQGQGSTEAFF
TGCGCCAGCAGCCAAGGTCAGGGCAGCACTGAAGCTTTCTTT
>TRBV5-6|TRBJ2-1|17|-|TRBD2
CASSSRKTSGTYNEQFF
TGTGCCAGCAGCTCCCGAAAGACTAGCGGGACGTACAATGAGCAGTTCTTC
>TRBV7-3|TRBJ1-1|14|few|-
CASSLVAGGSEAFF
TGTGCCAGCAGCTTGGTTGCCGGGGGAAGTGAAGCTTTCTTT
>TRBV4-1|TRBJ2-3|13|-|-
CASSLFSGDTQYF
TGCGCCAGCAGCCTCTTCAGCGGTGATACGCAGTATTTT
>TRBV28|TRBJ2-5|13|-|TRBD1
CASRDRFQETQYF
TGTGCCAGCAGGGACAGGTTTCAAGAGACCCAGTACTTC
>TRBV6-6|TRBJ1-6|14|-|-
CASSPRGQDSPLHF
TGTGCCAGCAGTCCCCGGGGACAAGATTCACCCCTCCACTTT
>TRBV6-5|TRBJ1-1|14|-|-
CASSFRPGDTEAFF
TGTGCCAGCAGTTTTCGACCCGGGGACACTGAAGCTTTCTTT
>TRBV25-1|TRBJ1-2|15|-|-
CASSEFGRGVYGYTF
TGTGCCAGCAGTGAATTTGGCAGGGGAGTGTATGGCTACACCTTC
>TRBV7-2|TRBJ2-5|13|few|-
CASSLASQETQYF
TGTGCCAGCAGCTTAGCCAGCCAAGAGACCCAGTACTTC
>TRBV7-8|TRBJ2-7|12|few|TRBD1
CASSLTGGEQYF
TGTGCCAGCAGCTTGACAGGGGGCGAGCAGTACTTC
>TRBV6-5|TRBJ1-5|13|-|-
CASSEPGLRPQHF
TGTGCCAGCAGTGAACCGGGGTTACGGCCCCAGCATTTT
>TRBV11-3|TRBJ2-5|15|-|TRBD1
CASSSGQVEGETQYF
TGTGCCAGCAGCTCGGGACAGGTAGAAGGGGAGACCCAGTACTTC
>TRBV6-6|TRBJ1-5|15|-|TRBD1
CASRGTGRERGAQHF
TGTGCCAGCCGCGGGACAGGAAGGGAGCGGGGTGCCCAGCATTTT
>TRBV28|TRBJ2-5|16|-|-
CASSPRVGLGGETQYF
TGTGCCAGCAGCCCCCGGGTTGGCCTAGGGGGTGAGACCCAGTACTTC
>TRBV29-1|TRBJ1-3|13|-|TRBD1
CSVSDRSGNTIYF
TGCAGCGTTTCGGACAGGTCTGGAAACACCATATATTTT
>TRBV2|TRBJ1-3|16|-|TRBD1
CASRTGDATPGNTIYF
TGTGCCAGTAGAACAGGGGACGCAACCCCTGGAAACACCATATATTTT
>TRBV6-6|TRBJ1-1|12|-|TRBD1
CARGQGRTEAFF
TGTGCCCGGGGACAGGGTAGGACTGAAGCTTTCTTT
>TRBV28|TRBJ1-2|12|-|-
CASSLSNYGYTF
TGTGCCAGCAGTCTTTCTAACTATGGCTACACCTTC
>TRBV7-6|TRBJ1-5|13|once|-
CASSLAEGGPQHF
TGTGCCAGCAGCTTAGCGGAGGGCGGGCCCCAGCATTTT
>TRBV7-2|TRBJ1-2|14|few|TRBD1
CASAYSTGDYGYTF
TGTGCCAGCGCATACTCGACAGGGGACTATGGCTACACCTTC
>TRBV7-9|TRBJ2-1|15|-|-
CASSLASPSYNEQFF
TGTGCCAGCAGCTTGGCTAGCCCCTCCTACAATGAGCAGTTCTTC
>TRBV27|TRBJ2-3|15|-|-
CASSGRGAPPDTQYF
TGTGCCAGCAGTGGCCGAGGAGCGCCCCCAGATACGCAGTATTTT
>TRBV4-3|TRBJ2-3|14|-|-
CASSRGRLADTQYF
TGCGCCAGCAGCCGGGGGCGGTTGGCAGATACGCAGTATTTT
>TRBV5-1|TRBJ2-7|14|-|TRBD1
CASSFDRAVNEQYF
TGCGCCAGCAGCTTTGACAGGGCGGTAAACGAGCAGTACTTC
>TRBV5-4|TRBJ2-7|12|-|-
CASSLRGYEQYF
TGTGCCAGCAGCTTGCGCGGCTACGAGCAGTACTTC
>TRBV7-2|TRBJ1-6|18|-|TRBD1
CASSLGYDRVSYNSPLHF
TGTGCCAGCAGCTTAGGATACGACAGGGTATCATATAATTCACCCCTCCACTTT
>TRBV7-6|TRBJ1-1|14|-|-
CASSLGNLGTEASF
TGTGCCAGCAGCTTAGGAAACCTGGGGACTGAAGCTTCCTTT
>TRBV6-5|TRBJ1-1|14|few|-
CASSSLTENTEAFF
TGTGCCAGCAGTTCCCTGACAGAGAACACTGAAGCTTTCTTT
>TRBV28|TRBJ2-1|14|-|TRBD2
CASSLGTRFNEQFF
TGTGCCAGCAGTTTAGGGACTAGGTTTAATGAGCAGTTCTTC
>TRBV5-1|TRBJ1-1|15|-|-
CASRLWGQPNTEAFF
TGCGCCAGCAGGCTCTGGGGGCAGCCGAACACTGAAGCTTTCTTT
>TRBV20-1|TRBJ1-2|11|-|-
CSARVGSGYTF
TGCAGTGCTAGGGTCGGGAGCGGCTACACCTTC
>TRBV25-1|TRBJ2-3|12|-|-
CASSGISDTQYF
TGTGCCAGCAGTGGTATATCAGATACGCAGTATTTT
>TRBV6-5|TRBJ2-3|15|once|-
CASSWDTTSTDTQYF
TGTGCCAGCAGTTGGGACACTACTAGCACAGATACGCAGTATTTT
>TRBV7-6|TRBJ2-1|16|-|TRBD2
CASSSGLAGVYNEQFF
TGTGCCAGCAGCTCTGGACTAGCGGGAGTATACAATGAGCAGTTCTTC
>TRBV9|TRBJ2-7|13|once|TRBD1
CASSDVGQDLQYF
TGTGCCAGCAGCGACGTGGGACAGGACTTGCAGTACTTC